These 17 T cell receptor beta chains came from one sample sequenced in a study of T cell repertoires and HLA-DP antigens. Their cognate antigens are unknown. The data were produced by immunoSEQ multiplex PCR, yet TCRdb's version contains in-frame clones alone and is incomplete. The sample consists of about 89,000 clones, about nine tenths of them appearing once. The sequenced sample was CD4+ T cells from PBMCs. The source is a man aged 45-65 years in good health and CMV-seronegative.

The CDR3 is CASSDLKGYNEQFF. CDR3 nucleotides: TGTGCCAGCAGTGATTTAAAGGGTTACAATGAGCAGTTCTTC. The chain couples TRBV2 to TRBJ2-1; no clear D gene. The germline V gene has CDR1 SNHLY and CDR2 FYNNEI. Trimming pared 3 bases from V and 4 bases from J, leaving 10 bases between. The CDR3 is 14 amino acids.

The chain employs TRBV7-3 and TRBJ1-3; no clear D gene. The CDR3 runs 14 residues. V was shortened by 4 bases and J by 0 bases, with 7 bases between the two germline ends. Germline CDR1 and CDR2: SGHTA and FQGTGA. The CDR3 spells CASSSPHSGNTIYF. CDR3 DNA sequence: TGTGCCAGCAGCTCTCCCCACTCTGGAAACACCATATATTTT.

J is TRBJ1-5 and V is TRBV23-1, with D tentatively TRBD1 (5 bases). TRBV23-1 is an ORF, with its function uncertain. The germline V and J ends were trimmed by 4 bases and 4 bases, with 11 bases remaining between them. This CDR3 is 14 amino acids long. The CDR3 nucleotides are TGCGCCAGCAGTCCCCACGACAGAAATCAGCCCCAGCATTTT. This codes for CASSPHDRNQPQHF.

A single count supports this clone. The gene calls are TRBV7-2 and TRBJ2-2; TRBD2 matches at 7 bases. V lost 4 bases to trimming and J lost 6 bases; unmatched junction nucleotides: 2. The CDR3 runs 13 residues. CDR1 SGHTA and CDR2 FQGNSA come from the germline V gene. The CDR3 protein is CASSSGLAGELFF. The CDR3 DNA follows: TGTGCCAGCAGCTCCGGACTAGCCGGGGAGCTGTTTTTT.

The CDR3 sequence: CASSSVSGSGYEQYF. The DNA for the CDR3 is TGTGCCAGCAGTTCTGTTAGCGGGAGTGGGTACGAGCAGTACTTC. The chain uses TRBV6-1 and TRBJ2-7; 9 nucleotides agree with TRBD2. The germline gives CDR1 MNHNS, CDR2 SASEGT. J gave up 4 bases and V 5 bases, and 9 bases lay outside the gene matches. The CDR3 spans 15 residues.

This chain uses TRBV6-6 with TRBJ2-2; 9 nucleotides agree with TRBD2. The germline V gene has CDR1 MNHNY and CDR2 SVGAGI (reference sequence). The CDR3 contains 15 residues. J was trimmed by 3 bases and V by 2 bases; bases with no gene match: 1. The CDR3 loop reads CASSYAGGYTGELFF. DNA for the CDR3: TGTGCCAGCAGTTACGCGGGGGGGTACACCGGGGAGCTGTTTTTT.

This chain uses TRBV4-3 with TRBJ2-1; D might be TRBD1 (6 bases). Germline CDR1 reads LGHNA; CDR2 reads YSLEER. Trimming took off 0 bases at V and 4 bases at J, with 10 bases between the two ends. The CDR3 totals 15 residues. The CDR3 region is CASSQDRGSYNEQFF. For the CDR3, the DNA is TGCGCCAGCAGCCAAGATAGGGGGAGTTACAATGAGCAGTTCTTC.

The chain carries TRBV5-4 and TRBJ1-1; TRBD1 is a possible D gene (6 bases). Trimming took 2 bases from V and 1 from J, leaving 9 bases between them. The CDR3 loop spans 14 amino acids. Germline V gene data show CDR1 as SGHNT and CDR2 as YYREEE (reference sequence). The CDR3 loop is CASSLTTGNTEAFF. In DNA form, the CDR3 reads TGTGCCAGCAGCTTAACGACAGGGAACACTGAAGCTTTCTTT.

The chain links TRBV5-4 to TRBJ2-1; D is perhaps TRBD1 (6 bases). Germline V CDR1 and CDR2: SGHNT, YYREEE (reference sequence). This CDR3 is 13 amino acids long. V was clipped by 4 bases and J by 5 bases, with 10 bases between them. This CDR3 is CASSTDRHNEQFF. CDR3 nucleotide sequence: TGTGCCAGCAGCACGGACAGACACAATGAGCAGTTCTTC.

The CDR3 sequence: CAQKINVLTF. The CDR3 DNA is TGTGCCCAAAAAATTAACGTCCTGACTTTC. V and J are TRBV27 and TRBJ2-6; D uncertain. The CDR3 loop spans 10 amino acids. V shed 11 bases and J shed 10 bases, with 9 bases lying between them. CDR1 is MNHEY and CDR2 is SMNVEV in the germline V gene (reference sequence).

This chain uses TRBV7-9 with TRBJ2-3; D gene ambiguous. Germline CDR1 SEHNR, CDR2 FQNEAQ (reference sequence). The CDR3 spans 13 residues. V was shortened by 7 bases and J by 0 bases, with 8 bases between the two germline ends. The CDR3 loop reads CASTELSTDTQYF. DNA of the CDR3: TGTGCCAGCACCGAACTTAGCACAGATACGCAGTATTTT.

The chain joins TRBV6-1 to TRBJ2-7; either TRBD1 or TRBD2 may fit D (5 bases each). The ends were cut back, 10 bases at V and 2 bases at J, with 18 bases in the middle. The CDR3 is 14 residues long. Germline values: CDR1 MNHNS, CDR2 SASEGT. The CDR3 DNA follows: TGTGCCACCCTTCGAGGGGTTCCTGCCTACGAGCAGTACTTC. Translating it yields CATLRGVPAYEQYF.

This chain joins TRBV9 and TRBJ1-5; no firm D call. V was trimmed by 0 bases and J by 6 bases, leaving 19 bases between them. Germline CDR1 reads SGDLS; CDR2 reads YYNGEE. The CDR3 runs to 17 residues. The CDR3 DNA reads TGTGCCAGCAGCGTAGCTCCTCGAAAGGGATCAGGTCAGCCCCAGCATTTT. This encodes CASSVAPRKGSGQPQHF.

The chain combines TRBV9 with TRBJ1-4, with TRBD1 as a possible D gene (5 bases). Germline CDR1 reads SGDLS; CDR2 reads YYNGEE. V lost 4 bases and J 7 bases, leaving 14 bases between the germline ends. This CDR3 is built from 14 residues. CDR3 amino acids: CASSLNGRVEKLFF. DNA for the CDR3: TGTGCCAGCAGCCTCAATGGCAGGGTTGAAAAACTGTTTTTT.

This clone was counted once. The rearrangement uses TRBV7-9 and TRBJ2-3; 7 nucleotides align to TRBD1. CDR1 is SEHNR, CDR2 FQNEAQ, per germline (reference sequence). V was clipped by 11 bases and J by 6 bases; unmatched bases: 5. This CDR3 has 11 residues. Here the CDR3 reads CAFRTGDTQYF. As DNA, the CDR3 is TGTGCCTTTAGGACAGGTGATACGCAGTATTTT.

The chain links TRBV19 to TRBJ2-3; weak D call: TRBD2 (6 bases). CDR1 is LNHDA and CDR2 is SQIVND in the germline V gene (reference sequence). V lost 1 base to trimming and J lost 4 bases, with 9 bases between them. The CDR3 totals 14 residues. CDR3 sequence (DNA): TGTGCCAGTAGTATAGTGTGGGGGGCAGATACGCAGTATTTT. This sequence encodes CASSIVWGADTQYF. Drawing the rest from reference TRBV19 and TRBJ2-3, the complete variable domain is DGGITQSPKYLFRKEGQNVTLSCEQNLNHDAMYWYRQDPGQGLRLIYYSQIVNDFQKGDIAEGYSVSREKKESFPLTVTSAQKNPTAFYLCASSIVWGADTQYFGPGTRLTVL.

V is TRBV6-5 and J is TRBJ1-5, with D tentatively TRBD1 (5 bases). Between the trimmed V and J ends, which lost 2 bases and 3 bases, there was a span of 11 bases. The CDR3 is made up of 15 amino acids. Germline values: CDR1 MNHEY, CDR2 SVGAGI. CDR3 sequence: CASSYGGGTNQPQHF. The CDR3, as DNA: TGTGCCAGCAGTTACGGGGGTGGAACCAATCAGCCCCAGCATTTT.